This T cell receptor (beta chain) was sequenced in a study of T cells after yellow fever vaccination. Study at large: Those fractions that held only low numbers of cells were prepared using the SMART-Seq v4 Ultra Low Input RNA kit. Points from the study as a whole: Weaker, the secondary response peaked sooner, at day 5 versus 15.

For TCR, cDNA came from 5'RACE template switching, which added a universal primer site and UMIs. TCRdb used MiXCR to reprocess the 5' RACE reads, holding one entry per CDR3 protein. This sample has 510,000 or so distinct CDR3 sequences, with about 19% found just once. A word on this clonotype: Its antigen is as yet unknown.

V lost 1 base and J lost 8; bases outside the gene matches: 2. This CDR3 has 13 amino acids. From germline, CDR1 is DFQATT and CDR2 SNEGSKA (reference sequence). The TCR comes from a man aged 25-45 years who received the YFV17D yellow fever vaccine. Sample: PBMCs, taken 15 days after the yellow fever booster vaccination. This chain links TRBV20-1 with TRBJ1-6; 7 nucleotides line up with TRBD1. The CDR3 DNA follows: TGCAGTGCTAGAGGGACAGGTTATTCACCCCTCCACTTT. This gives the protein CSARGTGYSPLHF.